The T cell receptor (beta chain) under discussion was sequenced for a study of blood T cells in healthy people across ages. The CDR3 spans 14 residues. V shed 6 bases and J shed 4 bases, with 16 bases lying between them. A second about 6 to 12 cycle PCR used barcoded and J-beta primers. TCRdb passed the 5' RACE reads through MiXCR, listing each CDR3 protein once. The table records about 900,000 distinct CDR3 sequences, about 48% of them present only once. The rearrangement uses TRBV12-3 or TRBV12-4 and TRBJ2-7, with D perhaps TRBD1 (5 bases). The material sequenced was blood. The source of this sequence is a man aged 30 to 45 in good health. The CDR3 bases are TGTGCCAGCAGGCCCGGCCCAGGGATTTACGAGCAGTACTTC. It encodes CASRPGPGIYEQYF.